The sequence of this T cell receptor (beta chain) was determined in a study of PD-1 blockade in classical Hodgkin lymphoma (TCRdb year 2020). In terms of the full investigation: Nivolumab dosing was 3 mg/kg intravenously every 2 weeks, continuing until either disease progression or unacceptable toxicity. The study used TCR beta sequencing and CyTOF to define a peripheral blood immune signature of response to PD-1 blockade in classical Hodgkin lymphoma.

The Qiagen DNeasy kit was used to extract genomic DNA both from unsorted PBMCs and from the negatively selected CD4+ and CD8+ fractions. Amplification of TCR beta CDR3 regions was done by immunoSEQ multiplex PCR with primers that anneal to V and J segments. Amplification bias was minimized using a synthetic immune receptor repertoire, and residual bias was removed computationally after sequencing. For the original study's pipeline: Custom Python scripts were used to quantify repertoire diversity as the Shannon entropy index. Unsorted, CD4+ and CD8+ repertoires were analyzed separately, except in combined analyses where CD4+ and CD8+ sequences were merged in silico. Clonal expansion was defined as at least a 2-fold frequency increase after treatment relative to C1D1, with a pseudocount of 0.5 for undetected baseline clones. Clones with 0 or 1 copy at C1D1 were defined as singleton clones, while clones with 2 or more copies were defined as non-singleton clones. Clones expanded in unsorted samples were annotated as CD4+, CD8+ or unknown by matching protein sequences in sorted samples from the same patient. Wilcoxon tests on paired samples were used to test changes in diversity from C1D1 to C4D1. TCRdb limited this immuneACCESS table to in-frame rearrangements with V and J called. A share of clones is missing; checked studies link under half to unresolved V genes, and the rest is unexplained. Clonal size and the V and J genes are those of that table, whereas D and trimming came from the DNA. The sample table lists tens of thousands of clones, about nine tenths of them with a count of one. The ten largest clones represent roughly 21% of the sample.

The CDR3 numbers 14 residues from cysteine through phenylalanine. The DNA shown is the 42-base CDR3, in frame from base 1. CDR1 and CDR2, looked up from the germline V gene, are SGHRS and YFSETQ. V and J lose 5 bases and 6 bases, and a span of 14 bases separates them. Note on this clone: The antigen this receptor binds is unknown. No per-base quality is available; no much larger clone lies one base away.

Broader findings and caveats from the paper: Baseline TCR diversity was reported to be lower in newly diagnosed patients than in healthy donors, and even lower in relapsed/refractory patients. Trial patients with a complete response had baseline diversity similar to that of newly diagnosed patients, while partial responders and progressors had significantly lower diversity. The study was restricted to a single clinical trial cohort, and the causes of repertoire differences, possibly disease activity or prior therapy, were left undefined. By C4D1, a significant rise was seen in CD4+ TCR diversity but not in CD8+ TCR diversity (p=0.0027 vs p=0.16), and the rise was most apparent among complete responders (p=0.02). Diversity was lower in patients who began nivolumab less than 1 year after ASCT, so these patients were left out of later analyses to avoid confounding by immune reconstitution.

Reading the label with the study, this specimen's time point is: cycle 1 day 1 (C1D1), immediately before nivolumab initiation. Every trial patient had relapsed following autologous stem cell transplantation, and prior brentuximab vedotin exposure was what differed among cohorts A, B and C. The trial cohort was composed of 55 to 65 patients with relapsed/refractory classical Hodgkin lymphoma, for whom complete response, partial response or progressive disease was recorded as best overall response. Trial patients were treated with single-agent nivolumab in the multi-cohort phase II CheckMate 205 trial. An independent review committee assessed best overall response using the 2007 International Working Group response criteria. PBMCs from the trial were collected at three points: immediately before nivolumab initiation (C1D1), and during therapy at cycle 2 day 1 and cycle 4 day 1. After peripheral blood was drawn into 8 mL Vacutainer Cell Preparation Tubes, PBMCs were isolated by centrifugation and then cryopreserved.

This receptor was identified in a human donor with classical Hodgkin lymphoma. The chain is made from TRBV5-1 and TRBJ1-4; the D region possibly corresponds to TRBD1 (6 bases align). Sequencing was performed on peripheral blood mononuclear cells (PBMCs), taken at baseline. The sequenced DNA is TGCGCCAGCAGTTCGACAGGAGGTCATGAAAAACTGTTTTTT. This gives the protein CASSSTGGHEKLFF.